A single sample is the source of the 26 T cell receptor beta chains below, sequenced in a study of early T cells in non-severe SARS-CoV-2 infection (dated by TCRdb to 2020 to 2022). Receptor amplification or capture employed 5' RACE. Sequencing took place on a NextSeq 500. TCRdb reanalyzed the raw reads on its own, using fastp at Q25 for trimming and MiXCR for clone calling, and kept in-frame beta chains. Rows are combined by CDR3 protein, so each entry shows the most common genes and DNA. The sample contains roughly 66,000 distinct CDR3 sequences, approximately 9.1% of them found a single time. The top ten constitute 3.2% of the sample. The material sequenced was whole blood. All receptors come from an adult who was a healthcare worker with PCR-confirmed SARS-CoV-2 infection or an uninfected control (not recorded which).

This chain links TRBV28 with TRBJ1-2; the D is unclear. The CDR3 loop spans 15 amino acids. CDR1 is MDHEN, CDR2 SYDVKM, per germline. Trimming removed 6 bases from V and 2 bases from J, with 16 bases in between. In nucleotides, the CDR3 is TGTGCCAGCAGCCCCGCAGACACGATAAACTATGGCTACACCTTC. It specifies CASSPADTINYGYTF.

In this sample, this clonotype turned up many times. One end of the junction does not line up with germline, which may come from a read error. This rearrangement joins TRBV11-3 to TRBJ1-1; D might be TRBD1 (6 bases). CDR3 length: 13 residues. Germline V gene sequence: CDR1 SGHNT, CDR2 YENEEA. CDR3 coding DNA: TGTGCCAGCAGCTTAACAGGGAACTCTGAAGCTTTCTTT. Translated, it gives CASSLTGNSEAFF.

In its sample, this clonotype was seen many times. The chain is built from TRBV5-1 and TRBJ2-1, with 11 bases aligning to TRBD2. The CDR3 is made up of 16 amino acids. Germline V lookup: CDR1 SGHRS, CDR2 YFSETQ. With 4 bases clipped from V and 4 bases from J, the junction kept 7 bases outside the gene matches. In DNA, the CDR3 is TGCGCCAGCAGCCCAGGGACTAGCGGAGGGTACAATGAGCAGTTCTTC. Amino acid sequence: CASSPGTSGGYNEQFF.

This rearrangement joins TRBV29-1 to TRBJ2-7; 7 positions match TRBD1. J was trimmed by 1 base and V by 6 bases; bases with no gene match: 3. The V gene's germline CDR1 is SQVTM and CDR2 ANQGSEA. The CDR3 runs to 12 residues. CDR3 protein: CSVTGQSYEQYF. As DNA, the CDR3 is TGCAGCGTGACGGGACAGTCCTACGAGCAGTACTTC.

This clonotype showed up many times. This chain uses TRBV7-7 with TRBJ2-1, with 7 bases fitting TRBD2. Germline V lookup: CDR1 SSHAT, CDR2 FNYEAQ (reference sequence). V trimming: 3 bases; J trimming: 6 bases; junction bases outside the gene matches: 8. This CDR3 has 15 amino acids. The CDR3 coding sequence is TGTGCCAGCAGCTTGGGGGGGGAGCGCGTCAATGAGCAGTTCTTC. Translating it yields CASSLGGERVNEQFF.

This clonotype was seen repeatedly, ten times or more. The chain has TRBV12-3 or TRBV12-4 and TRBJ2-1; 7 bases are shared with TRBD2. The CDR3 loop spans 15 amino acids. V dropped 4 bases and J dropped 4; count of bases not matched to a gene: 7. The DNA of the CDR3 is TGTGCCAGCAGTTCCGACCCGGGAGGTTACAATGAGCAGTTCTTC. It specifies CASSSDPGGYNEQFF.

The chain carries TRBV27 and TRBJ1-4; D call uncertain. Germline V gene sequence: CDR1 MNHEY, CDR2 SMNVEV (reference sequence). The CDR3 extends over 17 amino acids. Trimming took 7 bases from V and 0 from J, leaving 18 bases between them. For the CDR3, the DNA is TGTGCCAGCAAGTCCAGTGCTCAAACTGCAACTAATGAAAAACTGTTTTTT. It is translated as CASKSSAQTATNEKLFF.

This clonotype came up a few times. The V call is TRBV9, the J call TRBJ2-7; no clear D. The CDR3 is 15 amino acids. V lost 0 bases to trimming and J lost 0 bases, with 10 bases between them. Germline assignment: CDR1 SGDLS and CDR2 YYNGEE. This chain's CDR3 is CASSVAGEVSYEQYF. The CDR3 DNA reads TGTGCCAGCAGCGTAGCTGGAGAGGTCTCCTACGAGCAGTACTTC.

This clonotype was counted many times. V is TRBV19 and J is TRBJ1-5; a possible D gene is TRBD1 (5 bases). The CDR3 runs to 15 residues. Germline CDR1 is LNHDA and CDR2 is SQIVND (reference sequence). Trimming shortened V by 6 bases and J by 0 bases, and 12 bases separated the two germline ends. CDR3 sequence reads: CASRSTGISNQPQHF. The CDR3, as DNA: TGTGCCAGTAGGTCAACAGGCATTAGCAATCAGCCCCAGCATTTT.

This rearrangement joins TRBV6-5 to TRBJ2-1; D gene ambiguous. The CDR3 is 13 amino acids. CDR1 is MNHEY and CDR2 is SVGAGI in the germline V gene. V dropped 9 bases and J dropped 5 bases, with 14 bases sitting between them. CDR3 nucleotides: TGTGCCAGTACTAATGCTGCCAACAATGAGCAGTTCTTC. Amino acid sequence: CASTNAANNEQFF.

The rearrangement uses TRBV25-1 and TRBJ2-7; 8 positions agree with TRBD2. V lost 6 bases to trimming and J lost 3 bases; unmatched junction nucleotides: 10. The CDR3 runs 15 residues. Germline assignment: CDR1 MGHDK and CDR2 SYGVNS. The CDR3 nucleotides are TGTGCCAGCAGCGGGAGGGTAGGACAGAACTACGAGCAGTACTTC. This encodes CASSGRVGQNYEQYF.

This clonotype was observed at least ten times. CDR3 region: CSVEIGRRETQYF. As DNA, the CDR3 is TGCAGCGTTGAAATCGGCAGGCGAGAGACCCAGTACTTC. The chain combines TRBV29-1 with TRBJ2-5; D uncertain. The CDR3 consists of 13 residues. Germline CDR1 and CDR2: SQVTM and ANQGSEA. V lost 2 bases and J 4 bases, leaving 11 bases between the germline ends.

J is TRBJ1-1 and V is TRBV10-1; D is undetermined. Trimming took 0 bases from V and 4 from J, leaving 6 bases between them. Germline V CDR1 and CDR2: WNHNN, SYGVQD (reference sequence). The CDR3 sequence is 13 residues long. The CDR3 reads CASSESESTEAFF. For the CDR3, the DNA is TGCGCCAGCAGTGAGTCGGAGTCCACTGAAGCTTTCTTT.

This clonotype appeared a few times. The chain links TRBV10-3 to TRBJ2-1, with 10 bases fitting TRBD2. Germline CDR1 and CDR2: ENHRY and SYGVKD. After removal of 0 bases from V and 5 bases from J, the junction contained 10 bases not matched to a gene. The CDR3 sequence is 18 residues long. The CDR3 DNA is TGTGCCATCAGTGAGTCGATGATCAGTCTAGCGGGGGACAATGAGCAGTTCTTC. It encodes CAISESMISLAGDNEQFF.

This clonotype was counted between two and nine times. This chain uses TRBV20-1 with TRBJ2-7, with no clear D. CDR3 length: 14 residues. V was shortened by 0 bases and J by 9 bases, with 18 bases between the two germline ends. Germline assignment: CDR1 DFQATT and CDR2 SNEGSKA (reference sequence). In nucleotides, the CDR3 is TGCAGTGCTAGAGACCCCTCGGGCTCATCGGGGCAGTACTTC. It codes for CSARDPSGSSGQYF.

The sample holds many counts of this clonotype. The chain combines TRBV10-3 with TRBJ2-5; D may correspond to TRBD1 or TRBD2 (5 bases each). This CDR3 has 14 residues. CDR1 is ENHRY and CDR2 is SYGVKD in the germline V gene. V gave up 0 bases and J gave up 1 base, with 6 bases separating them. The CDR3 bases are TGTGCCATCAGTGAGTCGGGACGCCAAGAGACCCAGTACTTC. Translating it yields CAISESGRQETQYF.

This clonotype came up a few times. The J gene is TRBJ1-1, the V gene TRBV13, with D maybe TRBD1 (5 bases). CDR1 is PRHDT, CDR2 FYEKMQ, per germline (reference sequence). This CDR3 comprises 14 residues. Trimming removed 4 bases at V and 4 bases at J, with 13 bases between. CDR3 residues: CASSSRDGSTEAFF. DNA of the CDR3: TGTGCCAGCAGCTCCCGGGACGGGAGCACTGAAGCTTTCTTT.

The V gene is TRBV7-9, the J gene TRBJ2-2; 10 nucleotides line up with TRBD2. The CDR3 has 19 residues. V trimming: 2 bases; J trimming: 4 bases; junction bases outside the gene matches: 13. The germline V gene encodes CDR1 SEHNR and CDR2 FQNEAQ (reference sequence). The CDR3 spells CASSLLPQAGGPSTGELFF. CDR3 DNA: TGTGCCAGCAGCTTACTCCCTCAAGCGGGAGGGCCGAGCACCGGGGAGCTGTTTTTT.

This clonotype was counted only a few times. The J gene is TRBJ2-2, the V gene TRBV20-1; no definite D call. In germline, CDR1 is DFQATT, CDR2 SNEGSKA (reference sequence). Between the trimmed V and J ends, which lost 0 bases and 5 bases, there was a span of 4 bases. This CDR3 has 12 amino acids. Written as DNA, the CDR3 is TGCAGTGCTAGAGAACGGACCGGGGAGCTGTTTTTT. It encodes CSARERTGELFF.

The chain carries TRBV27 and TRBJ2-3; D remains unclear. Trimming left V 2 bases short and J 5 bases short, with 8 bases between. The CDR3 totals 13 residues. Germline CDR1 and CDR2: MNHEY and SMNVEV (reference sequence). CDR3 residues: CASSLPRRDTQYF. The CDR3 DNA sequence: TGTGCCAGCAGTTTACCCAGGCGAGATACGCAGTATTTT.

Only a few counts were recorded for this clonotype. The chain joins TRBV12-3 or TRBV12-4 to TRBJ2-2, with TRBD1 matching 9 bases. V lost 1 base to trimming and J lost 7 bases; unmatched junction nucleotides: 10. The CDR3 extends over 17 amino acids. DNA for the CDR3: TGTGCCAGCAGTTTAGGAGTCCCGGGACAGGGCGGCGGGGAGCTGTTTTTT. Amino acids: CASSLGVPGQGGGELFF.

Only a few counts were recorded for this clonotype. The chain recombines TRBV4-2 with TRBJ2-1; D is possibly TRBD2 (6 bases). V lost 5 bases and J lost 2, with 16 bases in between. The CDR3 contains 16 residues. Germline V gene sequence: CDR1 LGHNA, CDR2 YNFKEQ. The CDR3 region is CASSEQRAYPYNEQFF. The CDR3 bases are TGTGCCAGCAGCGAACAGCGGGCCTACCCCTACAATGAGCAGTTCTTC.

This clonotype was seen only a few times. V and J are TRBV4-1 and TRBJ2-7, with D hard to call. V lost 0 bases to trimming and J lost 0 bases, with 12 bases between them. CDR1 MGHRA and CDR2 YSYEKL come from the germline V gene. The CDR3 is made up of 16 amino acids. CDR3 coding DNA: TGCGCCAGCAGCCAAGATCTCGGCTTAAGCTCCTACGAGCAGTACTTC. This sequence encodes CASSQDLGLSSYEQYF.

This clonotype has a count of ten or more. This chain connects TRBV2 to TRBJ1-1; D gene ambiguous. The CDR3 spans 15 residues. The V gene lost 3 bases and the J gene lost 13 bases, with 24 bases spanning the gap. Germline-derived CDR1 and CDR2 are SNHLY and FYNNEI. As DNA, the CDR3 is TGTGCCAGCAGTGATCACCGAGGACCGCGCGTTAAGGGTTTCTTT. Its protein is CASSDHRGPRVKGFF. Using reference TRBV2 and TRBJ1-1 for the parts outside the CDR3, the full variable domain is EPEVTQTPSHQVTQMGQEVILRCVPISNHLYFYWYRQILGQKVEFLVSFYNNEISEKSEIFDDQFSVERPDGSNFTLKIRSTKLEDSAMYFCASSDHRGPRVKGFFGQGTRLTVV.

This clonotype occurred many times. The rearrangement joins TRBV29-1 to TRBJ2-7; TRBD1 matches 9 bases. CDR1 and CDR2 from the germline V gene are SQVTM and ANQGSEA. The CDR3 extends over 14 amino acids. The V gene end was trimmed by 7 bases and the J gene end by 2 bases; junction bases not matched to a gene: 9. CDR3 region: CSAAGQGTTYEQYF. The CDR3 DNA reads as TGCAGCGCCGCGGGACAGGGTACCACCTACGAGCAGTACTTC.

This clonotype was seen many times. Written as DNA, the CDR3 is TGTGCCACCACTGGGACTAGCGGGACAGATACGCAGTATTTT. As protein: CATTGTSGTDTQYF. The chain employs TRBV6-6 and TRBJ2-3; 12 nucleotides agree with TRBD2. This CDR3 has 14 amino acids. The V gene's germline CDR1 is MNHNY and CDR2 SVGAGI (reference sequence). V was clipped by 10 bases and J by 3 bases; unmatched bases: 5.